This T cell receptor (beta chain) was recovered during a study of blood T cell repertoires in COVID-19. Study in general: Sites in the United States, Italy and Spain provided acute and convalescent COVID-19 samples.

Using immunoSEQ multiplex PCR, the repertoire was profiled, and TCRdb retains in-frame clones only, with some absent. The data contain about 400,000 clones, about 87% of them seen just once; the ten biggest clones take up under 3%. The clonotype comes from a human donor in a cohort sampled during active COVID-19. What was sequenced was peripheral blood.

CDR3: CSVAEISSYNEQFF. The CDR3 DNA sequence: TGCAGCGTTGCCGAAATCAGCTCCTACAATGAGCAGTTCTTC. This chain uses TRBV29-1 with TRBJ2-1; D gene unclear. Germline assignment: CDR1 SQVTM and CDR2 ANQGSEA. There are 14 residues in the CDR3. V lost 4 bases, J lost 0 bases, and 10 bases lay in between.